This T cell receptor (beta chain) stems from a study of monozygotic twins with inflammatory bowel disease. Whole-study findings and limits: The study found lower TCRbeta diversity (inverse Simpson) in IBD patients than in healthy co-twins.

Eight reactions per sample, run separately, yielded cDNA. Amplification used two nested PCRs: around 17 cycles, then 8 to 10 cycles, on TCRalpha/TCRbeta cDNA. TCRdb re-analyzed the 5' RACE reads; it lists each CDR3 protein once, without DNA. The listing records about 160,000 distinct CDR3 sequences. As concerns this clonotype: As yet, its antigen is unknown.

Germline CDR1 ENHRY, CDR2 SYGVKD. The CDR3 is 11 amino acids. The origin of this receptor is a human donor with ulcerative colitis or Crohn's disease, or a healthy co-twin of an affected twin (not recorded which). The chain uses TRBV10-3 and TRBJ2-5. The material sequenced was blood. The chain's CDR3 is CAISLGETQYF.